The 13 T cell receptor beta chains listed next were all sequenced from one sample in a study of cytomegalovirus exposure and HLA in healthy donors. The PCR made use of 60 Vbeta and 13 Jbeta primers. The method was immunoSEQ multiplex PCR; TCRdb's version includes in-frame clones alone and lacks a portion of them. This sample has 120,000 to 150,000 clones; 79% occur once, and the top ten carry around 7%. Specimen: PBMCs. These TCRs come from a woman between 40 and 50 years old in good health and CMV-seropositive.

DNA for the CDR3: TGTGCCAGCAGCGTGGGGGGTTCCTACAATGAGCAGTTCTTC. It specifies CASSVGGSYNEQFF. This chain connects TRBV11-3 to TRBJ2-1; weak D call: TRBD2 (6 bases). The CDR3 is made up of 14 amino acids. The germline V gene encodes CDR1 SGHNT and CDR2 YENEEA. With 5 bases removed from V and 1 base from J, the gap between germline ends came to 9 bases.

CDR3 coding DNA: TGTGCCAGCAGCGTAGAATCTGGGCCCGCTGCATACGAGCAGTACTTC. Amino acid sequence: CASSVESGPAAYEQYF. The chain employs TRBV9 and TRBJ2-7; D gene uncertain. V lost 0 bases and J 4 bases, leaving 17 bases between the germline ends. Germline V lookup: CDR1 SGDLS, CDR2 YYNGEE. CDR3 length equals 16 residues.

The chain is built from TRBV2 and TRBJ2-7; TRBD2 might be the D (7 bases). The CDR3 contains 16 residues. Trimming took 3 bases from V and 5 from J, leaving 20 bases between them. Germline lookup yields CDR1 SNHLY and CDR2 FYNNEI. CDR3 coding DNA: TGTGCCAGCAGTGAGGAGAGGGGGAGGGGTATGGACGAGCAGTACTTC. The encoded protein is CASSEERGRGMDEQYF.

V gene TRBV6-6 combines with J gene TRBJ2-7, with 9 bases identical to TRBD2. The CDR3 contains 14 residues. V shed 6 bases and J 2 bases; nucleotides not matched to a gene: 5. Germline V CDR1 and CDR2: MNHNY, SVGAGI (reference sequence). CDR3 sequence (DNA): TGTGCCAGCAGGACTAGCGGCGGAACCTACGAGCAGTACTTC. Translated, it gives CASRTSGGTYEQYF.

This chain joins TRBV4-1 and TRBJ1-4; 7 bases fit TRBD1. The CDR3 has 14 residues. The germline V gene encodes CDR1 MGHRA and CDR2 YSYEKL. V was clipped by 4 bases and J by 8 bases; unmatched bases: 7. The CDR3 sequence: CASSLRDRGEKLFF. CDR3 nucleotides: TGCGCCAGCAGCCTCCGGGACAGAGGAGAAAAACTGTTTTTT.

The chain is built from TRBV7-7 and TRBJ2-5, with 8 bases lining up with TRBD1. CDR1 is SSHAT, CDR2 FNYEAQ, per germline (reference sequence). The CDR3 length is 16 residues. Unmatched junction bases numbered 13, after V lost 5 bases and J lost 5 bases. The CDR3, as DNA: TGTGCCAGCAGCCTTGGGGTGACAGGGGCCGCCGAGACCCAGTACTTC. It codes for CASSLGVTGAAETQYF.

The chain is built from TRBV5-1 and TRBJ2-3, with 8 bases that match TRBD2. CDR3 size: 16 residues. Per the germline V gene, CDR1 is SGHRS and CDR2 is YFSETQ. V lost 2 bases, J lost 5 bases, and 10 bases stayed unmatched. CDR3 in amino acids: CASSFWGNREGDTQYF. The CDR3 bases are TGCGCCAGCAGCTTTTGGGGGAACCGGGAGGGAGATACGCAGTATTTT.

This sequence joins TRBV2 and TRBJ2-1, with 7 bases that match TRBD2. From germline, CDR1 is SNHLY and CDR2 FYNNEI. This CDR3 region has 12 residues. Trimming at V came to 2 bases and at J to 10 bases, leaving 2 bases not matched to a gene. The CDR3 DNA reads TGTGCCAGCAGTGAAATGGGAGGGGAGCAGTTCTTC. Translated, it gives CASSEMGGEQFF.

This chain links TRBV5-1 with TRBJ2-3; no clear D. The CDR3 extends over 13 amino acids. Germline CDR1 is SGHRS and CDR2 is YFSETQ. V dropped 0 bases and J dropped 5 bases, with 7 bases sitting between them. This CDR3 reads CASSLASVDTQYF. DNA of the CDR3: TGCGCCAGCAGCTTGGCGTCGGTAGATACGCAGTATTTT.

The V gene is TRBV28, the J gene TRBJ2-5, with 7 positions matching TRBD1. Unmatched junction bases numbered 14, after V lost 5 bases and J lost 5 bases. The germline gives CDR1 MDHEN, CDR2 SYDVKM. The CDR3 loop spans 16 amino acids. The CDR3, as DNA: TGTGCCAGCAGTACTTCCGGGACAGCTGAACGGGAGACCCAGTACTTC. Protein sequence: CASSTSGTAERETQYF.

The CDR3 protein is CASSFGDGRGYGYTF. In DNA form, the CDR3 reads TGCGCCAGCAGCTTCGGGGACGGCAGGGGCTATGGCTACACCTTC. V usage is TRBV5-1 and J usage is TRBJ1-2, with TRBD1 as a possible D gene (6 bases). The ends were cut back, 2 bases at V and 4 bases at J, with 15 bases in the middle. The CDR3 is 15 residues long. Germline assignment: CDR1 SGHRS and CDR2 YFSETQ.

The chain has TRBV27 and TRBJ2-7; 7 bases fit TRBD1. The CDR3 length is 13 residues. The trim removed 3 bases at V and 3 bases at J, leaving 2 bases unmatched. CDR1 and CDR2 from the germline V gene are MNHEY and SMNVEV (reference sequence). The CDR3 DNA is TGTGCCAGCAGTTTTTGGACAGGCTACGAGCAGTACTTC. Protein product: CASSFWTGYEQYF.

This sequence joins TRBV19 and TRBJ2-7; maybe TRBD1 (5 bases). The germline V and J ends were trimmed by 6 bases and 5 bases, with 14 bases remaining between them. Germline assignment: CDR1 LNHDA and CDR2 SQIVND (reference sequence). The CDR3 covers 13 residues. This CDR3 reads CASSHSRVHEQYF. The CDR3 DNA reads as TGTGCCAGTAGCCATTCCAGGGTCCACGAGCAGTACTTC.